A single sample is the source of the 14 T cell receptor beta chains below, sequenced in a study of T cells in Graves' hyperthyroidism and ophthalmopathy. RNA transcripts served as the template for amplifying TCR beta CDR3 regions. The HTBI primer set served for first-round RT-PCR of the TCR CDR3. TCRdb passed the multiplex PCR reads through MiXCR, listing each CDR3 protein once. The sample includes under 350,000 distinct CDR3 sequences, 15% to 20% seen only once; the top ten take roughly 53%. The specimen sequenced was blood. The receptor source for this set is a woman aged 55-70 years with Graves' ophthalmopathy.

CDR3 sequence (DNA): TGTGCCAGCAGCGTAGGGTTGAACGCCGCCTCTGGGGCCAACGTCCTGACTTTC. Amino acids: CASSVGLNAASGANVLTF. The chain combines TRBV9 with TRBJ2-6; D is unclear. V was shortened by 0 bases and J by 0 bases, with 13 bases between the two germline ends. The CDR3 loop spans 18 amino acids. Germline loops: CDR1 SGDLS, CDR2 YYNGEE.

The chain links TRBV5-6 to TRBJ1-2; TRBD1 agrees at 8 bases. The V segment lost 2 bases and the J segment 3 bases; nucleotides outside the gene matches: 6. This CDR3 is 15 amino acids long. The germline gives CDR1 SGHDT, CDR2 YYEEEE. The CDR3 DNA reads as TGTGCCAGCAGCTTACTCGACAGGGGCGACTATGGCTACACCTTC. Amino acids: CASSLLDRGDYGYTF.

In its sample, this clonotype was seen many times. This chain connects TRBV20-1 to TRBJ1-1; possible D gene TRBD1, 6 bases. The CDR3 sequence is 12 residues long. The germline V and J ends were trimmed by 6 bases and 5 bases, with 13 bases remaining between them. Per the germline V gene, CDR1 is DFQATT and CDR2 is SNEGSKA (reference sequence). The CDR3 DNA reads as TGCAGTGCCCCCCGAGGGGGGACTGAAGCTTTCTTT. Translating gives CSAPRGGTEAFF.

This clonotype was seen repeatedly, ten times or more. The rearrangement uses TRBV7-2 and TRBJ1-1; D remains ambiguous. The V end was cut by 2 bases, the J end by 3 bases, with 7 bases between. CDR3 length: 13 residues. The germline V gene has CDR1 SGHTA and CDR2 FQGNSA. The chain's CDR3 is CASSLKVDTEAFF. The CDR3 DNA follows: TGTGCCAGCAGCTTAAAAGTCGACACTGAAGCTTTCTTT.

This clonotype has at least ten counts. One end of the junction is discordant with germline, which a read error may explain. The genes are TRBV20-1 and TRBJ1-2; TRBD1 agrees at 9 bases. Looked up from germline, CDR1 is DFQATT and CDR2 is SNEGSKA (reference sequence). The CDR3 has 13 amino acids. The CDR3 spells CSARHDRGVRNAF. CDR3 bases: TGCAGTGCTAGGCACGACAGGGGGGTGAGGAATGCCTTC.

V and J are TRBV7-9 and TRBJ2-3, with D hard to call. Germline loops: CDR1 SEHNR, CDR2 FQNEAQ (reference sequence). V was pared by 5 bases and J by 0 bases, with 12 bases between. This CDR3 is built from 15 residues. The CDR3 loop is CASSREVSSTDTQYF. DNA for the CDR3: TGTGCCAGCAGCAGAGAGGTATCTAGCACAGATACGCAGTATTTT.

The V and J genes are TRBV4-2 and TRBJ2-5; D might be TRBD1 (5 bases). Trimming stripped 0 bases from V and 3 bases from J, with 20 bases between. This CDR3 comprises 18 residues. Germline assignment: CDR1 LGHNA and CDR2 YNFKEQ. CDR3 residues: CASSQDLLGGATKETQYF. DNA for the CDR3: TGTGCCAGCAGCCAAGATTTGCTTGGTGGGGCCACCAAAGAGACCCAGTACTTC.

Many counts were recorded for this clonotype. The genes are TRBV2 and TRBJ2-7, with D possibly matching TRBD1 (5 bases). V lost 2 bases and J 5 bases, leaving 13 bases between the germline ends. Germline V gene sequence: CDR1 SNHLY, CDR2 FYNNEI. The CDR3 loop spans 14 amino acids. The CDR3 nucleotides read TGTGCCAGCAGTGAATCAGGGTCCCTACACGAGCAGTACTTC. It yields the protein CASSESGSLHEQYF.

At least ten counts were recorded for this clonotype. J is TRBJ2-3 and V is TRBV28, with D hard to call. The V gene lost 4 bases and the J gene lost 5 bases, with 7 bases spanning the gap. CDR1 is MDHEN, CDR2 SYDVKM, per germline. The CDR3 is 12 residues long. CDR3 sequence (DNA): TGTGCCAGCAGTTCAATAAGAGATACGCAGTATTTT. Amino acid sequence: CASSSIRDTQYF.

The table lists this clonotype with a few counts. The rearrangement uses TRBV4-3 and TRBJ1-5; 7 nucleotides match TRBD1. The J segment lost 12 bases and the V segment lost 0 bases, leaving 5 bases of the junction unmatched. The CDR3 has 13 amino acids. Germline V CDR1 and CDR2: LGHNA, YSLEER. CDR3 in amino acids: CASSQDRGRDQHF. DNA of the CDR3: TGCGCCAGCAGCCAAGATAGGGGGCGGGACCAGCATTTT.

The J gene is TRBJ2-7, the V gene TRBV10-3; tentative D call: TRBD1 (6 bases). CDR1 and CDR2 from the germline V gene are ENHRY and SYGVKD. The CDR3 is 12 residues long. Trimming stripped 10 bases from V and 1 base from J, with 11 bases between. This CDR3 reads CATRQDSYEQYF. Written as DNA, the CDR3 is TGTGCCACAAGACAGGATTCCTACGAGCAGTACTTC.

This clonotype was seen at least ten times. The rearrangement uses TRBV13 and TRBJ1-1; 10 bases are a match to TRBD1. The CDR3 is 15 amino acids. V lost 2 bases to trimming and J lost 5 bases; unmatched junction nucleotides: 5. Germline V lookup: CDR1 PRHDT, CDR2 FYEKMQ (reference sequence). The CDR3 nucleotides read TGTGCCAGCAGCTTAAACCGACAGGGGGCTACTGAAGCTTTCTTT. Translation gives CASSLNRQGATEAFF.

This clonotype was observed many times. The genes are TRBV12-3 or TRBV12-4 and TRBJ1-2, with 8 bases identical to TRBD1. The CDR3 has 15 amino acids. The ends lost 5 bases at V and 4 bases at J; junction bases unmatched: 9. The CDR3 nucleotides are TGTGCCAGCAGTGTCAGGGGGCGTGGATTCTATGGCTACACCTTC. Translated, it gives CASSVRGRGFYGYTF.

This clonotype appeared a few times. A much larger clone is a single base away; this may be a read error. This rearrangement joins TRBV6-2 or TRBV6-3 to TRBJ2-1, with 9 bases lining up with TRBD1. Germline V CDR1 and CDR2: MNHEY, SVGEGT. The CDR3 sequence is 16 residues long. The DNA of the CDR3 is TGTGCCGGCAGACCCGCCTCGGGACAGGGTGGCAATGAGCAGTTCTTC. It translates to CAGRPASGQGGNEQFF.